A selection of T cell receptor beta chains follows, all from one sample in a study of T cell responses to AZD1222 COVID-19 vaccine. Data came from immunoSEQ multiplex PCR; TCRdb stores just in-frame clones and leaves some out. Seen here are 130,000 or so clones, about nine tenths observed once, and the top ten hold 6.9%. The material was peripheral blood, obtained on day 0 of AZD1222 vaccination. These receptors all stem from an adult in good health. CDR3s include the opening cysteine and the closing phenylalanine or tryptophan. D genes are given only for firm matches. Size is stated for part of the rows, as once, few or many counts, or as a class when the clone is expanded.

j_call	clone_size	v_call	d_call	cdr3_aa	cdr3_nt
TRBJ1-4	-	TRBV10-3	TRBD1	CAISGQGSNEKLFF	TGTGCCATCAGCGGACAGGGGTCTAATGAAAAACTGTTTTTT
TRBJ1-2	-	TRBV30	-	CAWSRDSGTDGGYTF	TGTGCCTGGAGTCGAGACAGCGGGACCGACGGCGGCTACACCTTC
TRBJ1-5	-	TRBV6-2/TRBV6-3	-	CASSYGALGSNQPQHF	TGTGCCAGCAGTTACGGGGCTTTGGGCAGCAATCAGCCCCAGCATTTT
TRBJ1-1	-	TRBV10-2	-	CASSESWGMDAFF	TGCGCCAGCAGTGAGTCTTGGGGAATGGACGCTTTCTTT
TRBJ1-4	-	TRBV6-5	-	CASSYRPNEKLFF	TGTGCCAGCAGTTACAGGCCTAATGAAAAACTGTTTTTT
TRBJ1-2	-	TRBV10-2	TRBD1	CASSESRDRGYGYTF	TGCGCCAGCAGTGAGTCCCGGGACAGGGGTTATGGCTACACCTTC
TRBJ2-2	-	TRBV6-5	-	CAGRDRMNTGELFF	TGTGCCGGGAGGGACAGGATGAACACCGGGGAGCTGTTTTTT
TRBJ2-5	-	TRBV18	-	CASSPGGAETQYF	TGTGCCAGCTCACCGGGGGGCGCAGAGACCCAGTACTTC
TRBJ2-3	-	TRBV24-1	-	CATSDSRRGAVHDTQYF	TGTGCCACCAGTGATTCTCGTAGGGGGGCCGTTCATGATACGCAGTATTTT
TRBJ1-4	-	TRBV5-1	-	CASSPNGENEKLFF	TGCGCCAGCAGCCCGAACGGGGAGAATGAAAAACTGTTTTTT
TRBJ2-3	-	TRBV18	-	CASRLAIGGDTQYF	TGTGCCAGCCGCCTGGCCATAGGGGGAGATACGCAGTATTTT
TRBJ2-1	-	TRBV30	-	CAWSDSSYNEQFF	TGTGCCTGGAGTGACAGTTCCTACAATGAGCAGTTCTTC
TRBJ1-2	-	TRBV4-3	-	CASSQDRGLYYGYTF	TGCGCCAGCAGCCAAGATAGGGGCCTCTACTATGGCTACACCTTC
TRBJ2-3	-	TRBV7-3	-	CASSSRQGTDTQYF	TGTGCCAGCAGCTCCCGACAGGGCACAGATACGCAGTATTTT
TRBJ1-1	-	TRBV28	TRBD1	CASTGQGARDTEAFF	TGTGCCAGCACGGGACAGGGGGCGCGGGATACTGAAGCTTTCTTT
TRBJ1-1	-	TRBV20-1	-	CSASYSWAFF	TGCAGTGCTTCCTATTCATGGGCTTTCTTT
TRBJ1-5	once	TRBV6-5	-	CASSWAGVGQPQHF	TGTGCCAGCAGTTGGGCAGGGGTAGGTCAGCCCCAGCATTTT
TRBJ2-1	once	TRBV5-1	TRBD2	CASSASWASGGNEQFF	TGCGCCAGCAGCGCATCGTGGGCTAGCGGGGGGAATGAGCAGTTCTTC
TRBJ1-2	-	TRBV28	-	CASRQEGGAYTF	TGTGCCAGCAGACAGGAGGGGGGGGCCTACACCTTC
TRBJ1-4	-	TRBV11-2	-	CASSLDKTPAANEKLFF	TGTGCCAGCAGCTTAGATAAGACCCCGGCGGCTAATGAAAAACTGTTTTTT
TRBJ1-2	-	TRBV7-9	-	CASSLEGYTF	TGTGCCAGCAGCTTAGAGGGCTACACCTTC
TRBJ1-5	-	TRBV2	-	CASTATGVGQPQHF	TGTGCCAGCACCGCGACAGGAGTTGGTCAGCCCCAGCATTTT
TRBJ1-2	-	TRBV11-3	-	CASSFSGGLPRSYGYTF	TGTGCCAGCAGCTTTAGTGGCGGTCTCCCTCGGAGCTATGGCTACACCTTC
TRBJ1-1	-	TRBV4-1	-	CASSQGGAGFF	TGCGCCAGCAGCCAAGGGGGCGCGGGTTTCTTT
TRBJ1-3	-	TRBV19	TRBD1	CASSMDRGRLYRDTIYF	TGTGCCAGTAGTATGGACAGGGGGCGACTGTACCGGGACACCATATATTTT
TRBJ1-6	-	TRBV7-9	-	CASSSEGDSPLHF	TGTGCCAGCAGCTCCGAGGGGGATTCACCCCTCCACTTT
TRBJ1-6	-	TRBV5-1	TRBD1	CASSYGQGANSPLHF	TGCGCCAGCAGCTACGGACAGGGCGCGAATTCACCCCTCCACTTT
TRBJ1-1	-	TRBV27	-	CASSFYRNTEAFF	TGTGCCAGCAGTTTCTACAGGAACACTGAAGCTTTCTTT
TRBJ2-1	-	TRBV24-1	-	CATTDGPHPYNEQFF	TGTGCCACCACGGACGGACCTCATCCCTACAATGAGCAGTTCTTC
TRBJ2-5	-	TRBV6-5	-	CASSYSDPFSQETQYF	TGTGCCAGCAGTTACTCGGACCCCTTCTCTCAAGAGACCCAGTACTTC
TRBJ1-6	-	TRBV4-3	-	CASSQDNSPLHF	TGCGCCAGCAGCCAAGACAACTCACCCCTCCACTTT
TRBJ2-7	-	TRBV5-1	-	CASSLDNSYEQYF	TGCGCCAGCAGCTTGGACAACTCCTACGAGCAGTACTTC
TRBJ1-1	-	TRBV7-2	-	CASSSNSLNTEAFF	TGTGCCAGCAGCTCCAACAGTCTGAACACTGAAGCTTTCTTT
TRBJ1-6	-	TRBV12-3/TRBV12-4	-	CASSLTDSPLHF	TGTGCCAGCAGTTTAACAGATTCACCCCTCCACTTT
TRBJ1-6	-	TRBV15	-	CATSRGGSSGYSPLHF	TGTGCCACCAGCAGAGGTGGGAGCAGTGGGTACTCACCCCTCCACTTT
TRBJ1-2	-	TRBV7-8	-	CASSLGRDVAYGYTF	TGTGCCAGCAGCTTAGGCCGGGACGTCGCCTATGGCTACACCTTC
TRBJ1-2	-	TRBV18	-	CASSPGTYGYTF	TGTGCCAGCTCACCTGGAACCTATGGCTACACCTTC
TRBJ1-2	-	TRBV3-1/TRBV3-2	TRBD1	CASSQDRVGTAGYGYTF	TGTGCCAGCAGCCAAGATCGCGTAGGGACAGCCGGTTATGGCTACACCTTC
TRBJ2-3	-	TRBV4-3	TRBD1	CASSQGVRDRGADTQYF	TGCGCCAGCAGCCAAGGTGTGCGGGACAGGGGAGCAGATACGCAGTATTTT
TRBJ2-2	-	TRBV5-6	TRBD2	CASRTGTRNTGELFF	TGTGCCAGCCGAACCGGGACTAGAAACACCGGGGAGCTGTTTTTT
TRBJ2-3	-	TRBV5-6	-	CASSLRGSDTQYF	TGTGCCAGCAGCTTAAGGGGGTCAGATACGCAGTATTTT
TRBJ1-6	-	TRBV10-2	TRBD1	CASRDRDNSPLHF	TGCGCCAGCCGGGACAGGGATAATTCACCCCTCCACTTT
TRBJ1-5	-	TRBV28	TRBD1	CASSLSGPGQGHQPQHF	TGTGCCAGCAGTTTAAGTGGACCGGGACAGGGGCATCAGCCCCAGCATTTT
TRBJ2-2	-	TRBV6-5	-	CASSYEGTAGELFF	TGTGCCAGCAGTTACGAAGGGACCGCCGGGGAGCTGTTTTTT
TRBJ2-7	-	TRBV19	-	CASSITPSSYEQYF	TGTGCCAGTAGTATAACGCCGAGCTCCTACGAGCAGTACTTC
TRBJ2-5	-	TRBV11-3	-	CASSSMMEETQYF	TGTGCCAGCAGCTCTATGATGGAGGAGACCCAGTACTTC
TRBJ1-2	few	TRBV12-3/TRBV12-4	-	CASSFADYGYTF	TGTGCCAGCAGTTTTGCGGACTATGGCTACACCTTC
TRBJ2-1	-	TRBV18	TRBD1	CASSPRTGDNEQFF	TGTGCCAGCTCACCCCGGACAGGGGACAATGAGCAGTTCTTC
TRBJ2-7	few	TRBV13	-	CASSEASSYEQYF	TGTGCCAGCAGTGAGGCGAGCTCCTACGAGCAGTACTTC
TRBJ2-1	-	TRBV18	TRBD1	CASSPPTGVPSNEQFF	TGTGCCAGCTCACCACCGACAGGGGTGCCCAGTAATGAGCAGTTCTTC
TRBJ1-5	-	TRBV7-2	-	CASSLRGNQPQHF	TGTGCCAGCAGCTTACGGGGCAATCAGCCCCAGCATTTT
TRBJ1-1	-	TRBV29-1	-	CSVRPQLNTEAFF	TGCAGCGTTAGGCCACAGTTGAACACTGAAGCTTTCTTT
TRBJ2-3	-	TRBV3-1/TRBV3-2	TRBD2	CASSPLPSGGVTQYF	TGTGCCAGCAGCCCACTTCCTAGCGGGGGGGTTACGCAGTATTTT
TRBJ2-1	-	TRBV27	TRBD2	CASSWDAGGRLIGQFF	TGTGCCAGCAGTTGGGATGCGGGGGGGCGGTTGATTGGGCAGTTCTTC
TRBJ1-2	-	TRBV3-1/TRBV3-2	TRBD1	CASSPRTGDGGYTF	TGTGCCAGCAGCCCCCGGACAGGGGATGGCGGCTACACCTTC